This TCR beta chain was documented in a study of blood T cell repertoires in COVID-19. In the study overall: Samples representing acute and convalescent COVID-19 were sourced from the United States, Italy and Spain. Sources were T cells, B-cell-depleted T cells, or PBMCs; the material itself was cDNA or gDNA.

Germline V lookup: CDR1 SGHDT, CDR2 YYEEEE. Between the trimmed V and J ends, which lost 0 bases and 2 bases, there was a span of 6 bases. The CDR3 consists of 15 residues. This clone was detected only a few times. Per the authors' pipeline: The assay estimated nucleated cells by amplifying reference gene primers. Profiling relied on immunoSEQ multiplex PCR, and the TCRdb table lists in-frame clones only, not all of them. That table is the source of V, J and clone size, and D and trimming were worked out from the DNA. The sample holds fewer than 100,000 clones; more than 80% are singletons and the top ten take 10%.

Sequenced sample: peripheral blood. The J gene is TRBJ2-6, the V gene TRBV5-6; D gene uncertain. The sequence came from a woman between 65 and 79 years old with acute or convalescent COVID-19. The CDR3: CASSLAGPGANVLTF. In DNA form, the CDR3 reads TGTGCCAGCAGCTTGGCAGGCCCTGGGGCCAACGTCCTGACTTTC.